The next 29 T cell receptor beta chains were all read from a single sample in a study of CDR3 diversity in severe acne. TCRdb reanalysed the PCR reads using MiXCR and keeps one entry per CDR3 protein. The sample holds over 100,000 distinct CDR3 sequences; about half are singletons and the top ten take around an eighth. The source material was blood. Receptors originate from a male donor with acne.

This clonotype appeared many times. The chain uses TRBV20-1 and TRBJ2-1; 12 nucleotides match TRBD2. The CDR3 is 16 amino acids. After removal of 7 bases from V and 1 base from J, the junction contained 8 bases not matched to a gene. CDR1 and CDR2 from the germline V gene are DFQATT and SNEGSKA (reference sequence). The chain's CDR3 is CSVPLAGGVSYNEQFF. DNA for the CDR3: TGCAGTGTCCCACTAGCGGGAGGTGTGTCCTACAATGAGCAGTTCTTC.

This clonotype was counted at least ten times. The CDR3 nucleotides read TGTGCCAGCAGTTTGGCAGGGCTAAGCAATCAGCCCCAGCATTTT. This sequence encodes CASSLAGLSNQPQHF. The chain combines TRBV12-3 or TRBV12-4 with TRBJ1-5, with D possibly matching TRBD1 (5 bases). The CDR3 covers 15 residues. The V end was cut by 3 bases, the J end by 1 base, with 10 bases between.

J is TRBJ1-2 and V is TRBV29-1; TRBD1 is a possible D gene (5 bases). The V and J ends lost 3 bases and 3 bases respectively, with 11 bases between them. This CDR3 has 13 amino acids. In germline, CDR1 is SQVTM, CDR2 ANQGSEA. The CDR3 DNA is TGCAGCGTTGATGGGGGGTTTGACTATGGCTACACCTTC. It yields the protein CSVDGGFDYGYTF.

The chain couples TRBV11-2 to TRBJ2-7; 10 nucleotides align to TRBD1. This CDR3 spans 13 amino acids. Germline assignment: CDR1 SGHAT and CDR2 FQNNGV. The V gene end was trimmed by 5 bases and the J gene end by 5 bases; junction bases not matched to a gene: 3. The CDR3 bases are TGTGCCAGCAGCGACAGGGGGCGCGACGAGCAGTACTTC. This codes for CASSDRGRDEQYF. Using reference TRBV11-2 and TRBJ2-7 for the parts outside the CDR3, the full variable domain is EAGVAQSPRYKIIEKRQSVAFWCNPISGHATLYWYQQILGQGPKLLIQFQNNGVVDDSQLPKDRFSAERLKGVDSTLKIQPAKLEDSAVYLCASSDRGRDEQYFGPGTRLTVT.

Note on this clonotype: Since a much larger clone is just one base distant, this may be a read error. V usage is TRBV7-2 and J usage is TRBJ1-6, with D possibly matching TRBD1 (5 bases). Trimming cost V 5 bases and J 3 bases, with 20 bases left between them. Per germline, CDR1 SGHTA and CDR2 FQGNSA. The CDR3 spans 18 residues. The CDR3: CASSPGPPTQGYNSPLHF. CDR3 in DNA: TGTGCCAGCAGCCCGGGACCCCCGACCCAGGGCTATAATTCACCCCTCCACTTT.

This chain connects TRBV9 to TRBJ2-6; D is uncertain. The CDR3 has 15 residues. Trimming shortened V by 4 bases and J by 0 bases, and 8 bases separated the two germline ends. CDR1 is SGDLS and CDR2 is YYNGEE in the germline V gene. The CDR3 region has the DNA TGTGCCAGCAGCCAACACATCTCTGGGGCCAACGTCCTGACTTTC. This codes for CASSQHISGANVLTF.

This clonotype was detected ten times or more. This CDR3 reads CASSLIASGEYNEQFF. As DNA, the CDR3 is TGTGCCAGCAGCTTAATCGCTAGCGGGGAGTACAATGAGCAGTTCTTC. J is TRBJ2-1 and V is TRBV7-9; TRBD2 matches 9 bases. After removal of 2 bases from V and 4 bases from J, the junction contained 6 bases not matched to a gene. The CDR3 has 16 residues. The germline V gene encodes CDR1 SEHNR and CDR2 FQNEAQ (reference sequence).

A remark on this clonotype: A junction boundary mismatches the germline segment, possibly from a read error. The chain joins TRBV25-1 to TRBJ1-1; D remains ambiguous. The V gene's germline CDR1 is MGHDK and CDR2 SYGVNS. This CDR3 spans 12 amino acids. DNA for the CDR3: TGTGCCAGCAGGGGATGGCGGACTGGAGCTTTCTTT. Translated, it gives CASRGWRTGAFF.

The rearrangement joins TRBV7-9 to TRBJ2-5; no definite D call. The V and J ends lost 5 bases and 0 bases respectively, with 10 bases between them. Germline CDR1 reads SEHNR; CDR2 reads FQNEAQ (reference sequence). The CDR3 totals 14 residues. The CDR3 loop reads CASSGRTDQETQYF. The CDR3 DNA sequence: TGTGCCAGCAGCGGGCGTACAGACCAAGAGACCCAGTACTTC.

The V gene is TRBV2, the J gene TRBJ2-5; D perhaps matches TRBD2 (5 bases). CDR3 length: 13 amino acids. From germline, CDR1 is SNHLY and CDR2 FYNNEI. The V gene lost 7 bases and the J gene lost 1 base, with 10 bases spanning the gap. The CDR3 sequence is CASTGEPQETQYF. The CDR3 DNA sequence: TGTGCCAGCACCGGGGAACCCCAAGAGACCCAGTACTTC.

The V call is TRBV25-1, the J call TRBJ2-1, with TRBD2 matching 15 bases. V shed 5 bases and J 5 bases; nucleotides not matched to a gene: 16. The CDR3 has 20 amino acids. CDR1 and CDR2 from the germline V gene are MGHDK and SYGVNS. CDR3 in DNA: TGTGCCAGCAGTTACCAGGCACCGGGACTAGCGGGAGGAGGTAACAATGAGCAGTTCTTC. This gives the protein CASSYQAPGLAGGGNNEQFF.

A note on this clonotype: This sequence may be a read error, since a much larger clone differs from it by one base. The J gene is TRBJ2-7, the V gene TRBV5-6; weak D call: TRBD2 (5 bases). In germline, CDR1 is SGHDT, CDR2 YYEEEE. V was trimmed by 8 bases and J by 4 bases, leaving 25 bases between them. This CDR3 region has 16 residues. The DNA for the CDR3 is TGTGCCAGTAGTAACAGACCGGGAAGGCGGATTTACGAGCAGTACGTC. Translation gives CASSNRPGRRIYEQYV.

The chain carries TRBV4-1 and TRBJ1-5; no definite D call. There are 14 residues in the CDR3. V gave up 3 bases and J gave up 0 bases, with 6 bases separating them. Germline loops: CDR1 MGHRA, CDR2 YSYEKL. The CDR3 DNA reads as TGCGCCAGCAGCCAGCAGTATAGCAATCAGCCCCAGCATTTT. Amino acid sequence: CASSQQYSNQPQHF.

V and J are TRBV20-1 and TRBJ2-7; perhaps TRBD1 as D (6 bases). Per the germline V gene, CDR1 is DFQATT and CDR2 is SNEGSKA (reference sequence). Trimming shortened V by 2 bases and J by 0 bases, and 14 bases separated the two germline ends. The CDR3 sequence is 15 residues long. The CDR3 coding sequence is TGCAGTGCTAGACCCCGGACAGACGCCTCCTACGAGCAGTACTTC. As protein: CSARPRTDASYEQYF.

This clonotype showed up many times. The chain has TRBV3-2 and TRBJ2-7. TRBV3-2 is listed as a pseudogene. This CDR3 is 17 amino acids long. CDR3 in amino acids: CASSQDHIGEATYEQYF. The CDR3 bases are TGTGCCAGCAGCCAAGATCATATTGGAGAAGCCACCTACGAGCAGTACTTC.

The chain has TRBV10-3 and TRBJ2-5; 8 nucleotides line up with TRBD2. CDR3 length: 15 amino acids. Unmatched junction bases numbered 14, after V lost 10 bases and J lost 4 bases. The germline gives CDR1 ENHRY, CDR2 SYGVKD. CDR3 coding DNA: TGTGCCAGCAGCCTCCAACGCGGGAGGCGAGAGACCCAGTACTTC. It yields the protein CASSLQRGRRETQYF.

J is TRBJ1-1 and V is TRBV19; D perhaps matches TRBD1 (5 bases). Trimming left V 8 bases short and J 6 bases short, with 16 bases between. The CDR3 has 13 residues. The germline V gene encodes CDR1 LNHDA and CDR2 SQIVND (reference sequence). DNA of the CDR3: TGTGCCAGTCTTAACAGAGGACAACCTGAAGCTTTCTTT. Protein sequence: CASLNRGQPEAFF.

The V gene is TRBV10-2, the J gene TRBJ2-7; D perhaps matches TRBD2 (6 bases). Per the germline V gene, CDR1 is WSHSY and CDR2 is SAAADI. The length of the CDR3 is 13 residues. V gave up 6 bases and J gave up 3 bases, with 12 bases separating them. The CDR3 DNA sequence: TGCGCCAGCAGGGGGGGATCAGGCTACGAGCAGTACTTC. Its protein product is CASRGGSGYEQYF.

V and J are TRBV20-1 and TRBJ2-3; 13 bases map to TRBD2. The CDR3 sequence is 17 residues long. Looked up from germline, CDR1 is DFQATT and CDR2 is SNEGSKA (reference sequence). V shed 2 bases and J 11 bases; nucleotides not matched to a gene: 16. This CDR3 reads CSARNVTSGRGVYEQYF. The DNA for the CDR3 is TGCAGTGCTAGAAATGTAACTAGCGGGAGGGGCGTATACGAGCAGTATTTT.

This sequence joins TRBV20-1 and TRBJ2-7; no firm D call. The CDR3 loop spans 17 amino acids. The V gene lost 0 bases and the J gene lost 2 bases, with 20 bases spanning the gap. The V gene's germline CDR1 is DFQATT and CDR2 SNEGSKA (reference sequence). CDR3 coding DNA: TGCAGTGCTAGAGATTCGGGTACAGCGTTTGGGCCCTACGAGCAGTACTTC. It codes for CSARDSGTAFGPYEQYF.

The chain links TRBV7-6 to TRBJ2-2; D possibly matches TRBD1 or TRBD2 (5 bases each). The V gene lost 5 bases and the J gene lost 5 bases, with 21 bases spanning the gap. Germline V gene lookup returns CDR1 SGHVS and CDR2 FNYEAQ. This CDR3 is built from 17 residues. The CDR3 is CASSRTGGGRETGELFF. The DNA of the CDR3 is TGTGCCAGCAGCCGGACGGGTGGAGGCAGGGAGACCGGGGAGCTGTTTTTT.

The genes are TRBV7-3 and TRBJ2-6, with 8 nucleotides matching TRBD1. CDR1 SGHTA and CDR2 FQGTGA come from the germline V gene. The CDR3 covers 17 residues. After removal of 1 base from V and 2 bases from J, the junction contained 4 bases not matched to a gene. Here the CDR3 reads CASSLNPGGAGANVLTF. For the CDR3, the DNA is TGTGCCAGCAGCTTAAACCCAGGGGGCGCTGGGGCCAACGTCCTGACTTTC.

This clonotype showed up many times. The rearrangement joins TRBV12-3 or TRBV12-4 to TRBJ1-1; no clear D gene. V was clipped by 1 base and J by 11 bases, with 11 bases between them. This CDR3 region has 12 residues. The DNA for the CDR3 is TGTGCCAGCAGTTTAGGGATGCCTCGTGCTTTCTTT. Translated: CASSLGMPRAFF.

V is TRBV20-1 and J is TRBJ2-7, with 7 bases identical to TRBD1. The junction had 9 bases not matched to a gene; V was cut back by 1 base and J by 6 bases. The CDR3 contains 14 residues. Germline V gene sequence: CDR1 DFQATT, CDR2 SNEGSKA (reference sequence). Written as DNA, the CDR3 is TGCAGTGCTAGAGCACAGACAGGGTCCGGCGAGCAGTACTTC. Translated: CSARAQTGSGEQYF.

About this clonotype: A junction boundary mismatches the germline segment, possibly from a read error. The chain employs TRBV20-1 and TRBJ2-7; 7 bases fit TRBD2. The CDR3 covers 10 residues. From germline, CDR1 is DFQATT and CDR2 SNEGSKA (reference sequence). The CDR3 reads CSTSAYEQYF. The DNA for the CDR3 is TGCAGTACTAGCGCCTACGAGCAGTACTTC.

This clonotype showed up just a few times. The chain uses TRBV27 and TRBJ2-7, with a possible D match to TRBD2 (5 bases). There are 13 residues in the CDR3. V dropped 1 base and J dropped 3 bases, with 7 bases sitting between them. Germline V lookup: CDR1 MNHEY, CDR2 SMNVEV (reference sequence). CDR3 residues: CASSLLGDYEQYF. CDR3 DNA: TGTGCCAGCAGTTTATTGGGAGACTACGAGCAGTACTTC.

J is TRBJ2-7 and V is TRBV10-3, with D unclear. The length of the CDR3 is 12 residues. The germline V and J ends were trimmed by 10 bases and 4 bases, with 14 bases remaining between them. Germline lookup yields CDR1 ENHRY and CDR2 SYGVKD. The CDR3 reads CASFSSSYEQYF. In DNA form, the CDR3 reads TGTGCCAGCTTCAGCTCCTCTTACGAGCAGTACTTC.

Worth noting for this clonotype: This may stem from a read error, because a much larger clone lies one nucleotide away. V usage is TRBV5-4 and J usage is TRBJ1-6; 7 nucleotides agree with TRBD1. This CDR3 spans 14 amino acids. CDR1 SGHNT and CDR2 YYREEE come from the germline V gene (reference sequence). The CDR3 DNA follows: TGTGCCAGCAGCTGGGGACAGCATAATTCACCCCTCTACTTT. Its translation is CASSWGQHNSPLYF.

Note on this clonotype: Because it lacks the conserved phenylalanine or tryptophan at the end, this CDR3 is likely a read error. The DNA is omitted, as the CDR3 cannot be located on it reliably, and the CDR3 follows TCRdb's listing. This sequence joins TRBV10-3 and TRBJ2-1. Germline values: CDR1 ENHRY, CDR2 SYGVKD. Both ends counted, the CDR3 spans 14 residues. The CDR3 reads CAISREGSHNHQLS.